The 14 T cell receptor beta chains given below trace back to one sample, sequenced in a study of blood T cell repertoires in COVID-19. This table comes from immunoSEQ multiplex PCR, and its TCRdb copy is limited to in-frame clones, with some not included. The sample includes 20,000 to 25,000 clones, about 86% of them seen just once. Material for sequencing was peripheral blood. The receptor source for this set is a man aged 70 or older with acute or convalescent COVID-19.

CDR3 nucleotides: TGTGCCAGCAGATTAGGGGCCGGGTTGGACACTGAAGCTTTCTTT. Translation gives CASRLGAGLDTEAFF. The gene calls are TRBV6-4 and TRBJ1-1, with TRBD1 as a possible D gene (5 bases). The CDR3 totals 15 residues. The V and J ends lost 6 bases and 3 bases respectively, with 17 bases between them. Germline-derived CDR1 and CDR2 are MRHNA and SNTAGT.

The chain recombines TRBV4-1 with TRBJ2-5; 8 positions match TRBD1. This CDR3 has 16 residues. V shed 0 bases, J shed 5 bases, and the junction held 8 bases outside the gene matches. CDR1 MGHRA and CDR2 YSYEKL come from the germline V gene. CDR3 sequence (DNA): TGCGCCAGCAGCCAAGATCGAACAGGGGGGTGGGAGACCCAGTACTTC. It yields the protein CASSQDRTGGWETQYF.

The DNA of the CDR3 is TGCGCCAGCAGCGTGACTCAGGGTGGCGGCGAGCAGTACTTC. Its translation is CASSVTQGGGEQYF. This sequence joins TRBV5-1 and TRBJ2-7, with TRBD1 as a possible D gene (5 bases). The V gene's germline CDR1 is SGHRS and CDR2 YFSETQ. This CDR3 has 14 amino acids. The V gene lost 4 bases and the J gene lost 6 bases, with 17 bases spanning the gap. Full variable domain (missing parts from reference TRBV5-1 and TRBJ2-7): KAGVTQTPRYLIKTRGQQVTLSCSPISGHRSVSWYQQTPGQGLQFLFEYFSETQRNKGNFPGRFSGRQFSNSRSEMNVSTLELGDSALYLCASSVTQGGGEQYFGPGTRLTVT.

The chain joins TRBV19 to TRBJ2-7; the D gene is possibly TRBD2 (7 bases). CDR1 is LNHDA and CDR2 is SQIVND in the germline V gene (reference sequence). CDR3 length equals 15 residues. V was cut by 1 base and J by 1 base, with 11 bases left in between. The CDR3 DNA is TGTGCCAGTAGTATAGGAGGGGGGGCATCCTACGAGCAGTACTTC. Amino acid sequence: CASSIGGGASYEQYF.

V and J are TRBV5-1 and TRBJ2-7, with 8 bases fitting TRBD1. V lost 2 bases, J lost 1 base, and 8 bases stayed unmatched. This CDR3 has 16 residues. Per the germline V gene, CDR1 is SGHRS and CDR2 is YFSETQ. In nucleotides, the CDR3 is TGCGCCAGCAGCTTAGGGGCGACAGGGGTGTCCTACGAGCAGTACTTC. Residues: CASSLGATGVSYEQYF.

V and J are TRBV4-1 and TRBJ2-2, with TRBD1 matching over 12 bases. Germline V gene lookup returns CDR1 MGHRA and CDR2 YSYEKL. The CDR3 consists of 17 residues. J was trimmed by 6 bases and V by 3 bases; bases with no gene match: 8. As DNA, the CDR3 is TGCGCCAGCAGCCACCCCCCGGGACAGGGGGCCTCCGGGGAGCTGTTTTTT. Its protein is CASSHPPGQGASGELFF.

This clone was seen more than once but under ten times. J is TRBJ1-3 and V is TRBV19; 8 positions agree with TRBD1. V shed 3 bases, J shed 4 bases, and the junction held 2 bases outside the gene matches. Germline V gene sequence: CDR1 LNHDA, CDR2 SQIVND (reference sequence). This CDR3 is 14 amino acids long. CDR3 protein: CASSIDRGGNTIYF. The CDR3 region has the DNA TGTGCCAGTAGTATCGACAGGGGCGGAAACACCATATATTTT.

This clone appeared a few times. The chain uses TRBV2 and TRBJ2-1, with 9 positions matching TRBD2. The junction had 6 bases not matched to a gene; V was cut back by 8 bases and J by 7 bases. This CDR3 has 13 residues. Germline values: CDR1 SNHLY, CDR2 FYNNEI. CDR3 amino acids: CASSWRGGNEQFF. CDR3 DNA sequence: TGTGCCAGCTCTTGGCGGGGGGGTAATGAGCAGTTCTTC.

The chain couples TRBV5-8 to TRBJ1-5, with D possibly being TRBD1 (5 bases). The CDR3 spans 13 residues. Trimming pared 3 bases from V and 5 bases from J, leaving 9 bases between. Germline V CDR1 and CDR2: SGHTS, YDEGEE. CDR3 sequence: CASSSTAYQPQHF. The CDR3 DNA follows: TGTGCCAGCAGCTCGACAGCTTATCAGCCCCAGCATTTT.

The chain uses TRBV7-8 and TRBJ2-1; no firm D call. This CDR3 has 14 amino acids. V was cut by 1 base and J by 6 bases, with 10 bases left in between. Germline V gene data show CDR1 as SGHVS and CDR2 as FQNEAQ. Written as DNA, the CDR3 is TGTGCCAGCAGCTTAGATAGATACGGCAATGAGCAGTTCTTC. This sequence encodes CASSLDRYGNEQFF.

This CDR3 reads CASSLAHDQPQHF. For the CDR3, the DNA is TGTGCCAGCAGCTTAGCTCATGATCAGCCCCAGCATTTT. V and J are TRBV7-9 and TRBJ1-5; D ambiguous. The germline CDR1 and CDR2 sequences are SEHNR and FQNEAQ (reference sequence). Trimming cost V 0 bases and J 5 bases, with 5 bases left between them. There are 13 residues in the CDR3.

The table lists this clone with a count of one. This chain links TRBV6-5 with TRBJ1-5; D is perhaps TRBD1 (6 bases). With 6 bases removed from V and 2 bases from J, the gap between germline ends came to 14 bases. Germline CDR1 is MNHEY and CDR2 is SVGAGI. The CDR3 length is 15 residues. The CDR3, as DNA: TGTGCCAGCAGGTCTAACAGGGATGGCAATCAGCCCCAGCATTTT. Amino acids: CASRSNRDGNQPQHF.

The chain recombines TRBV18 with TRBJ1-4, with 7 bases matching TRBD1. The CDR3 has 16 residues. Germline values: CDR1 KGHSH, CDR2 LQKENI. V was clipped by 5 bases and J by 8 bases; unmatched bases: 14. The CDR3 sequence: CASSTGTARWLEKLFF. As DNA, the CDR3 is TGTGCCAGCTCAACCGGGACAGCGCGATGGTTGGAAAAACTGTTTTTT. Variable domain in full (rest from reference TRBV18 and TRBJ1-4): NAGVMQNPRHLVRRRGQEARLRCSPMKGHSHVYWYRQLPEEGLKFMVYLQKENIIDESGMPKERFSAEFPKEGPSILRIQQVVRGDSAAYFCASSTGTARWLEKLFFGSGTQLSVL.

There are a few counts of this clone. The CDR3 sequence: CAISAGGGSPLHF. The CDR3 DNA reads TGTGCCATCAGTGCCGGCGGGGGATCACCCCTCCACTTT. The chain employs TRBV10-3 and TRBJ1-6; tentatively, D is TRBD1 (5 bases). The length of the CDR3 is 13 residues. Germline-derived CDR1 and CDR2 are ENHRY and SYGVKD. Trimming shortened V by 4 bases and J by 10 bases, and 11 bases separated the two germline ends.